The next 31 T cell receptor beta chains were all read from a single sample in a study of shared clonotypes between healthy human individuals. CD45RO-negative, CCR7-selected cells formed the naive CD8 fraction, which excluded terminally differentiated effector memory CD45RA+ cells. The protocol was immunoSEQ multiplex PCR, while the TCRdb copy is restricted to in-frame clones and leaves out a portion. This table holds nearly 2 million clones, roughly 95% found once. Material: naive CD8+ T cells sorted from blood. These receptors came from a man between 18 and 35 years old in good health.

The chain joins TRBV25-1 to TRBJ1-1; D unclear. The CDR3 contains 13 residues. V was clipped by 3 bases and J by 8 bases, with 13 bases between them. Per germline, CDR1 MGHDK and CDR2 SYGVNS. The CDR3 nucleotides are TGTGCCAGCAGTGACATGGGTCGGCCCGAAGCTTTCTTT. Its translation: CASSDMGRPEAFF.

This chain connects TRBV13 to TRBJ1-6; D is unclear. The germline V gene encodes CDR1 PRHDT and CDR2 FYEKMQ (reference sequence). The ends were cut back, 0 bases at V and 5 bases at J, with 5 bases in the middle. This CDR3 comprises 14 residues. The CDR3, as DNA: TGTGCCAGCAGCTTAGGTGTCAATAATTCACCCCTCCACTTT. Translated: CASSLGVNNSPLHF.

The chain joins TRBV27 to TRBJ2-2, with TRBD2 matching over 12 bases. This CDR3 spans 15 amino acids. CDR1 is MNHEY and CDR2 is SMNVEV in the germline V gene (reference sequence). V dropped 5 bases and J dropped 7; count of bases not matched to a gene: 5. CDR3 protein: CASSLAGGPHGELFF. Here the CDR3 DNA reads TGTGCCAGCAGTCTAGCGGGGGGGCCGCACGGGGAGCTGTTTTTT.

The chain recombines TRBV30 with TRBJ2-7, with 9 bases fitting TRBD2. Unmatched junction bases numbered 7, after V lost 3 bases and J lost 4 bases. The CDR3 runs to 14 residues. Germline CDR1 and CDR2: GTSNPN and SVGIG (reference sequence). The CDR3 DNA sequence: TGTGCCTGGAGCCCGCTAGCGGGAACATACGAGCAGTACTTC. Its translation: CAWSPLAGTYEQYF.

The gene calls are TRBV5-1 and TRBJ1-1; D remains unclear. The germline V gene has CDR1 SGHRS and CDR2 YFSETQ. The CDR3 consists of 15 residues. Trimming stripped 0 bases from V and 0 bases from J, with 9 bases between. CDR3 nucleotide sequence: TGCGCCAGCAGCTTGGAGACGGCCATGAACACTGAAGCTTTCTTT. This gives the protein CASSLETAMNTEAFF.

The V call is TRBV9, the J call TRBJ1-6; no definite D call. The CDR3 is 14 residues long. The germline CDR1 and CDR2 sequences are SGDLS and YYNGEE. Trimming took 4 bases from V and 8 from J, leaving 13 bases between them. The DNA for the CDR3 is TGTGCCAGCAGCTCCGGGTCAGACTATTCACCCCTCCACTTT. Its translation is CASSSGSDYSPLHF.

The V call is TRBV28, the J call TRBJ2-7; 8 nucleotides line up with TRBD1. Trimming took 3 bases from V and 0 from J; bases not matched to a gene: 10. CDR1 and CDR2 (germline): MDHEN, SYDVKM. The CDR3 totals 17 residues. The CDR3, as DNA: TGTGCCAGCAGTTTCCCGTCCGGGACAGGTAGCTCCTACGAGCAGTACTTC. Amino acid sequence: CASSFPSGTGSSYEQYF.

This chain connects TRBV7-9 to TRBJ2-2; the match to TRBD2 covers 7 bases. J lost 6 bases, V lost 3 bases, and 10 bases had no gene match. The germline CDR1 and CDR2 sequences are SEHNR and FQNEAQ (reference sequence). The CDR3 consists of 16 residues. The CDR3 here is CASSFYGGSIAGELFF. The CDR3 nucleotides are TGTGCCAGCAGCTTTTACGGCGGGAGTATCGCCGGGGAGCTGTTTTTT.

J is TRBJ2-7 and V is TRBV30; D could derive from TRBD1 or TRBD2 (5 bases each). Per germline, CDR1 GTSNPN and CDR2 SVGIG (reference sequence). This CDR3 has 14 amino acids. V lost 0 bases and J lost 6, with 15 bases in between. CDR3 bases: TGTGCCTGGAGTGTGTGGGGGTACGGGACCGAGCAGTACTTC. It is translated as CAWSVWGYGTEQYF.

This rearrangement joins TRBV28 to TRBJ1-1; 9 nucleotides agree with TRBD1. The CDR3 has 14 residues. Germline CDR1 and CDR2: MDHEN and SYDVKM. With 3 bases clipped from V and 5 bases from J, the junction kept 4 bases outside the gene matches. CDR3 nucleotides: TGTGCCAGCAGTTTGGACAGGGGTGTAACTGAAGCTTTCTTT. Its translation: CASSLDRGVTEAFF.

This clone showed up just once. The chain joins TRBV6-1 to TRBJ2-7; 12 bases line up with TRBD2. Germline loops: CDR1 MNHNS, CDR2 SASEGT. This CDR3 is built from 15 residues. With V trimmed by 6 bases and J by 7 bases, 10 bases remained unmatched. CDR3 bases: TGTGCCAGCAGAGCTGAGACCGGGACTAGCGGGGAGCAGTACTTC. Amino acid sequence: CASRAETGTSGEQYF.

CDR3 protein: CASSQAVVLTSGYEQYF. CDR3 bases: TGCGCCAGCAGCCAAGCGGTCGTTTTGACTAGCGGCTACGAGCAGTACTTC. The genes are TRBV4-1 and TRBJ2-7; 9 nucleotides align to TRBD2. The CDR3 length is 17 residues. Losses at the gene ends were 1 base for V and 3 bases for J; bases not matched to a gene: 10. The germline V gene encodes CDR1 MGHRA and CDR2 YSYEKL.

The rearrangement uses TRBV27 and TRBJ1-5; D not resolved. V lost 5 bases to trimming and J lost 3 bases, with 11 bases between them. Looked up from germline, CDR1 is MNHEY and CDR2 is SMNVEV (reference sequence). The CDR3 is made up of 14 amino acids. This CDR3 is CASSPGWINQPQHF. The CDR3 nucleotides read TGTGCCAGCAGTCCAGGTTGGATCAATCAGCCCCAGCATTTT.

The chain has TRBV7-8 and TRBJ2-3; a possible D gene is TRBD2 (6 bases). The V and J ends lost 3 bases and 2 bases respectively, with 15 bases between them. The CDR3 consists of 16 residues. CDR1 is SGHVS, CDR2 FQNEAQ, per germline. CDR3 protein: CASSLVWGRTTDTQYF. CDR3 coding DNA: TGTGCCAGCAGCTTGGTTTGGGGGAGGACCACAGATACGCAGTATTTT.

The chain is built from TRBV27 and TRBJ2-7; the match to TRBD2 covers 9 bases. V trimming: 4 bases; J trimming: 4 bases; junction bases outside the gene matches: 2. In germline, CDR1 is MNHEY, CDR2 SMNVEV (reference sequence). CDR3 length: 13 residues. This CDR3 is CASSSTSGYEQYF. CDR3 nucleotide sequence: TGTGCCAGCAGTTCAACTAGCGGGTACGAGCAGTACTTC.

This rearrangement joins TRBV5-6 to TRBJ2-7; no clear D gene. The CDR3 runs 14 residues. V was trimmed by 0 bases and J by 3 bases, leaving 10 bases between them. Germline CDR1 is SGHDT and CDR2 is YYEEEE. This CDR3 is CASSLAASYYEQYF. In DNA, the CDR3 is TGTGCCAGCAGCTTGGCAGCATCCTACTACGAGCAGTACTTC.

Notes on this clone: The same CDR3 arises from other DNA sequences in this sample as well. V gene TRBV7-9 combines with J gene TRBJ2-5; TRBD1 matches 8 bases. CDR3 length equals 15 residues. Trimming took 3 bases from V and 0 from J; bases not matched to a gene: 3. Germline V CDR1 and CDR2: SEHNR, FQNEAQ (reference sequence). The DNA for the CDR3 is TGTGCCAGCAGCTTGGACAGGGACTACCAAGAGACCCAGTACTTC. This translates into CASSLDRDYQETQYF.

V and J are TRBV7-9 and TRBJ1-1; the D is unclear. The CDR3 is 16 residues long. Germline loops: CDR1 SEHNR, CDR2 FQNEAQ (reference sequence). V lost 6 bases, J lost 0 bases, and 17 bases lay in between. CDR3 residues: CASRNNFDGVNTEAFF. CDR3 DNA sequence: TGTGCCAGCAGGAACAACTTCGACGGGGTGAACACTGAAGCTTTCTTT.

The chain has TRBV13 and TRBJ1-6; 7 nucleotides match TRBD1. The CDR3 length is 15 residues. Germline lookup yields CDR1 PRHDT and CDR2 FYEKMQ (reference sequence). Germline trimming cut 5 bases from V and 7 bases from J; bases unmatched to any gene: 8. The CDR3 protein is CASSPFEGANSPLHF. CDR3 DNA: TGTGCCAGCAGCCCCTTTGAGGGGGCGAATTCACCCCTCCACTTT. Filled out from reference TRBV13 and TRBJ1-6, the complete variable domain reads AAGVIQSPRHLIKEKRETATLKCYPIPRHDTVYWYQQGPGQDPQFLISFYEKMQSDKGSIPDRFSAQQFSDYHSELNMSSLELGDSALYFCASSPFEGANSPLHFGNGTRLTVT.

The V gene is TRBV6-5, the J gene TRBJ1-3, with D hard to call. Germline lookup yields CDR1 MNHEY and CDR2 SVGAGI. CDR3 length: 14 residues. V lost 2 bases and J 4 bases, leaving 9 bases between the germline ends. As DNA, the CDR3 is TGTGCCAGCAGTTACCTGCCCCCCGGAAACACCATATATTTT. Amino acids: CASSYLPPGNTIYF.

The chain joins TRBV6-1 to TRBJ2-1, with D tentatively TRBD2 (5 bases). The CDR3 loop spans 13 amino acids. Germline values: CDR1 MNHNS, CDR2 SASEGT. V lost 1 base and J 8 bases, leaving 9 bases between the germline ends. CDR3 nucleotides: TGTGCCAGCAGTGAAGGATGGGAGTATGAGCAGTTCTTC. Translating it yields CASSEGWEYEQFF.

The CDR3 spells CASSEQGGSYNSPLHF. The CDR3 bases are TGTGCCAGCAGTGAACAGGGCGGGTCCTATAATTCACCCCTCCACTTT. The V and J genes are TRBV6-1 and TRBJ1-6, with a tentative D call TRBD1 (5 bases). The ends were cut back, 2 bases at V and 1 base at J, with 9 bases in the middle. The germline V gene has CDR1 MNHNS and CDR2 SASEGT. The CDR3 spans 16 residues.

The chain has TRBV5-6 and TRBJ2-1; 8 positions agree with TRBD2. Per germline, CDR1 SGHDT and CDR2 YYEEEE. The CDR3 runs 15 residues. V trimming: 4 bases; J trimming: 0 bases; junction bases outside the gene matches: 3. The CDR3 sequence: CASSHSGVSYNEQFF. DNA for the CDR3: TGTGCCAGCAGCCATAGCGGGGTCTCCTACAATGAGCAGTTCTTC.

This clone was counted a single time. Different DNA sequences within this sample yield the same CDR3. The chain carries TRBV11-2 and TRBJ2-7, with a tentative D call TRBD2 (5 bases). V dropped 4 bases and J dropped 6 bases, with 10 bases sitting between them. Per germline, CDR1 SGHAT and CDR2 FQNNGV. The CDR3 has 12 residues. The CDR3 sequence: CASSSGGGEQYF. As DNA, the CDR3 is TGTGCCAGCAGCTCCGGAGGTGGCGAGCAGTACTTC.

The chain couples TRBV27 to TRBJ2-4; TRBD1 aligns across 8 bases. Germline V gene sequence: CDR1 MNHEY, CDR2 SMNVEV (reference sequence). The CDR3 loop spans 16 amino acids. V lost 5 bases, J lost 6 bases, and 12 bases stayed unmatched. The CDR3 reads CASSPLGVQGVNIQYF. CDR3 in DNA: TGTGCCAGCAGTCCCCTAGGGGTACAGGGGGTAAACATTCAGTACTTC.

This chain links TRBV6-5 with TRBJ2-7; D is tentatively TRBD1 or TRBD2 (5 bases each). Germline loops: CDR1 MNHEY, CDR2 SVGAGI. The V and J ends lost 6 bases and 4 bases respectively, with 13 bases between them. This CDR3 contains 13 residues. The CDR3 sequence: CASRPEGWYEQYF. CDR3 nucleotide sequence: TGTGCCAGCAGGCCCGAGGGGTGGTACGAGCAGTACTTC.

This clone was recorded only once. The chain carries TRBV9 and TRBJ2-5, with 10 bases matching TRBD1. The CDR3 sequence is 17 residues long. V was clipped by 3 bases and J by 9 bases; unmatched bases: 17. CDR1 is SGDLS and CDR2 is YYNGEE in the germline V gene. This CDR3 is CASSAEKPGQGREAQYF. In DNA, the CDR3 is TGTGCCAGCAGCGCCGAGAAACCGGGACAGGGGAGGGAGGCCCAGTACTTC.

This rearrangement joins TRBV6-5 to TRBJ2-1, with TRBD2 matching over 7 bases. CDR3 length: 15 amino acids. The ends lost 4 bases at V and 5 bases at J; junction bases unmatched: 8. Germline V lookup: CDR1 MNHEY, CDR2 SVGAGI. As DNA, the CDR3 is TGTGCCAGCAGTTTCGCCTCTAGCGGACACAATGAGCAGTTCTTC. It yields the protein CASSFASSGHNEQFF.

This clone appeared once. This sequence joins TRBV4-1 and TRBJ2-7; D perhaps matches TRBD1 (5 bases). V lost 4 bases to trimming and J lost 4 bases, with 14 bases between them. CDR1 is MGHRA and CDR2 is YSYEKL in the germline V gene. The CDR3 runs to 14 residues. DNA for the CDR3: TGCGCCAGCAGCCTTGGAGCAGGGTTATACGAGCAGTACTTC. Protein: CASSLGAGLYEQYF.

Comment on this clone: The same CDR3 can be traced to other DNA sequences in this sample. The CDR3 DNA follows: TGTGCCAGCTCGGCGGGGGGGCTCCAAGAGACCCAGTACTTC. Encoded protein: CASSAGGLQETQYF. The V and J genes are TRBV6-5 and TRBJ2-5, with 9 bases lining up with TRBD2. The J segment lost 1 base and the V segment lost 8 bases, leaving 5 bases of the junction unmatched. The CDR3 covers 14 residues. Germline CDR1 is MNHEY and CDR2 is SVGAGI.

This sequence joins TRBV6-1 and TRBJ2-5; TRBD1 agrees at 7 bases. Germline V gives CDR1 MNHNS, CDR2 SASEGT. There are 16 residues in the CDR3. The trim removed 4 bases at V and 6 bases at J, leaving 14 bases unmatched. The CDR3 reads CASSVPTGTAEKTQYF. The CDR3 DNA sequence: TGTGCCAGCAGTGTACCTACCGGGACAGCTGAGAAGACCCAGTACTTC.